The TCR beta chain described here comes from a study of T cell responses to AZD1222 COVID-19 vaccine. Clones were sequenced by immunoSEQ multiplex PCR, and TCRdb holds only the in-frame ones, with some missing. The sample shows some 160,000 clones, approximately 89% of them seen only once. Trimming took 10 bases from V and 8 from J, leaving 20 bases between them. The CDR3 contains 14 residues. Germline loops: CDR1 MDHEN, CDR2 SYDVKM. The rearrangement uses TRBV28 and TRBJ1-4; D not certain. Sequenced here: peripheral blood, sampled on day 0 of AZD1222 vaccination. The TCR was taken from an adult in good health. This CDR3 is CATRNFGVGEKLFF. Here the CDR3 DNA reads TGTGCCACCAGGAATTTCGGGGTCGGGGAAAAACTGTTTTTT.